This TCR beta chain came from a study of cytomegalovirus exposure and HLA in healthy donors. This clone appeared once. PCR employed 60 Vbeta and 13 Jbeta primers. The protocol was immunoSEQ multiplex PCR, while the TCRdb copy is restricted to in-frame clones and leaves out a portion. Of approximately 200,000 clones in the sample, approximately 88% are singletons; the top ten hold around 0.27%. V was trimmed by 0 bases and J by 0 bases, leaving 4 bases between them. The CDR3 length is 14 residues. Germline V lookup: CDR1 SGDLS, CDR2 YYNGEE. This TCR came from a boy aged 10-17 years in good health and CMV-seronegative. Source material: PBMCs. This chain links TRBV9 with TRBJ1-5; D unresolved. This chain's CDR3 is CASSVDSSNQPQHF. The CDR3 DNA reads TGTGCCAGCAGCGTAGACAGTAGCAATCAGCCCCAGCATTTT.